This TCR beta chain was recovered during a study of shared clonotypes between healthy human individuals. The protocol was immunoSEQ multiplex PCR, while the TCRdb copy is restricted to in-frame clones and leaves out a portion. The repertoire holds about 490,000 clones, 65% to 85% seen once, with more than 9.5% in the top ten. Study findings and constraints: Few donors restricted represented genetic and exposure-history diversity. Researchers sampled only blood; tissue repertoires likely differ.

To note about this clone: What it binds is not known. A far larger clone is just one base off, so this is likely a read error.

The TCR was taken from a woman between 40 and 55 years old in good health. Some clones in this sample may be carry-over from other donors' samples. Specimen: PBMCs.

The CDR3 sequence is CASSFGDRGTEAFF. Written as DNA, the CDR3 is TGTGCCAGCAGTTTCGGGGATCGCGGCACTGAAGCTTTCTTT. The chain is built from TRBV28 and TRBJ1-1; D is undetermined. The CDR3 consists of 14 residues. Looked up from germline, CDR1 is MDHEN and CDR2 is SYDVKM. The germline V and J ends were trimmed by 3 bases and 4 bases, with 12 bases remaining between them.